The T cell receptor beta chain described here comes from a study of early T cells in non-severe SARS-CoV-2 infection. Study results and caveats: VDJdb matching, biased toward anti-spike CD8 responses, missed private and CD4 specificities.

Between the trimmed V and J ends, which lost 1 base and 5 bases, there was a span of 14 bases. There are 14 residues in the CDR3. Germline assignment: CDR1 DFQATT and CDR2 SNEGSKA (reference sequence). As regards this clonotype: Its antigen is currently unknown.

Unique molecular identifiers tagged individual cDNA molecules. One entry per CDR3 protein results from TCRdb running MiXCR on the 5' RACE reads. The table records approximately 80,000 distinct CDR3 sequences, about 10% of them present only once. Sequences were derived from whole blood, sampled at baseline. The rearrangement joins TRBV20-1 to TRBJ1-2; D gene unclear. The TCR originated in an adult who was a healthcare worker with PCR-confirmed SARS-CoV-2 infection or an uninfected control (not recorded which). The CDR3 is CSARGPWEPYGYTF. The CDR3 DNA reads TGCAGTGCTAGAGGCCCCTGGGAGCCATATGGCTACACCTTC.